The 15 T cell receptor beta chains reported below all come from one sample, sequenced in a study of response to subunit inactivated influenza vaccine. TCRdb analysed the RT-PCR reads with MiXCR anew, one entry per CDR3 protein. In the table there are 710,000 or so distinct CDR3 sequences, approximately 14% of which are singletons. The specimen comprised PBMCs from blood, sampled 12 days after vaccination. These receptors were collected from a man in his fifties who received an inactivated influenza vaccine.

The chain is built from TRBV4-3 and TRBJ2-1; no clear D gene. V lost 0 bases and J lost 0, with 6 bases in between. CDR1 is LGHNA, CDR2 YSLEER, per germline. The length of the CDR3 is 15 residues. This CDR3 is CASSQEESSYNEQFF. The CDR3 DNA sequence: TGCGCCAGCAGCCAAGAAGAGAGCTCCTACAATGAGCAGTTCTTC.

This clonotype came up a few times. The chain employs TRBV6-5 and TRBJ1-4, with 7 nucleotides matching TRBD1. The CDR3 extends over 16 amino acids. Germline assignment: CDR1 MNHEY and CDR2 SVGAGI. V lost 1 base to trimming and J lost 5 bases; unmatched junction nucleotides: 7. The CDR3 protein is CASSYLGGGVNEKLFF. The CDR3 DNA reads as TGTGCCAGCAGTTACTTGGGAGGGGGCGTAAATGAAAAACTGTTTTTT.

A few counts support this clonotype. The gene calls are TRBV2 and TRBJ1-2, with D possibly matching TRBD1 (5 bases). Germline V CDR1 and CDR2: SNHLY, FYNNEI. This CDR3 comprises 15 residues. V dropped 4 bases and J dropped 2 bases, with 14 bases sitting between them. The CDR3 nucleotides read TGTGCCAGCAGTGTCGGCAGGGTGAGCAACTATGGCTACACCTTC. Translating gives CASSVGRVSNYGYTF.

The chain is built from TRBV7-2 and TRBJ2-3, with a weak D call TRBD1 (5 bases). The germline CDR1 and CDR2 sequences are SGHTA and FQGNSA. Trimming took off 3 bases at V and 4 bases at J, with 11 bases between the two ends. The CDR3 sequence is 14 residues long. The CDR3 sequence is CASSLTPRADTQYF. DNA for the CDR3: TGTGCCAGCAGCTTGACCCCCAGGGCAGATACGCAGTATTTT.

Written as DNA, the CDR3 is TGTGCCAGCACCACGAACACCGGGGAGCTGTTTTTT. It is translated as CASTTNTGELFF. V usage is TRBV3-1 and J usage is TRBJ2-2; D unresolved. This CDR3 spans 12 amino acids. V dropped 7 bases and J dropped 0 bases, with 3 bases sitting between them. CDR1 LGHDT and CDR2 YNNKEL come from the germline V gene (reference sequence). Variable domain in full (rest from reference TRBV3-1 and TRBJ2-2): DTAVSQTPKYLVTQMGNDKSIKCEQNLGHDTMYWYKQDSKKFLKIMFSYNNKELIINETVPNRFSPKSPDKAHLNLHINSLELGDSAVYFCASTTNTGELFFGEGSRLTVL.

This clonotype appeared a few times. The chain couples TRBV7-6 to TRBJ2-1; TRBD2 might be the D (5 bases). The V gene's germline CDR1 is SGHVS and CDR2 FNYEAQ. V gave up 1 base and J gave up 0 bases, with 16 bases separating them. The CDR3 spans 18 residues. CDR3 bases: TGTGCCAGCAGCTTAGTGTCTAGCTCTGCCCCCTCCTACAATGAGCAGTTCTTC. Translating it yields CASSLVSSSAPSYNEQFF. Combining the CDR3 with reference TRBV7-6 and TRBJ2-1 gives the whole variable domain GAGVSQSPRYKVTKRGQDVALRCDPISGHVSLYWYRQALGQGPEFLTYFNYEAQQDKSGLPNDRFSAERPEGSISTLTIQRTEQRDSAMYRCASSLVSSSAPSYNEQFFGPGTRLTVL.

This chain joins TRBV15 and TRBJ1-2; D not resolved. Trimming took 0 bases from V and 3 from J, leaving 14 bases between them. The germline CDR1 and CDR2 sequences are LNHNV and YYDKDF (reference sequence). This CDR3 is built from 16 residues. The CDR3 DNA sequence: TGTGCCACCAGCAGAGATCTTACCGCCCTAGACTATGGCTACACCTTC. Its protein product is CATSRDLTALDYGYTF. Filled out from reference TRBV15 and TRBJ1-2, the complete variable domain reads DAMVIQNPRYQVTQFGKPVTLSCSQTLNHNVMYWYQQKSSQAPKLLFHYYDKDFNNEADTPDNFQSRRPNTSFCFLDIRSPGLGDTAMYLCATSRDLTALDYGYTFGSGTRLTVV.

In this sample, this clonotype turned up many times. CDR3 sequence (DNA): TGCAGTGCTAGAGACGCAAGGGGACGCACTGAAGCTTTCTTT. Protein product: CSARDARGRTEAFF. The V gene is TRBV20-1, the J gene TRBJ1-1; a possible D gene is TRBD1 (5 bases). Germline V gives CDR1 DFQATT, CDR2 SNEGSKA (reference sequence). V lost 0 bases, J lost 4 bases, and 12 bases lay in between. The CDR3 runs 14 residues.

This clonotype was counted between two and nine times. The chain carries TRBV5-4 and TRBJ1-6; D is uncertain. CDR3 length: 14 amino acids. Trimming took 0 bases from V and 6 from J, leaving 7 bases between them. Germline CDR1 and CDR2: SGHNT and YYREEE (reference sequence). CDR3 DNA: TGTGCCAGCAGCTTGGCGGGGAGTAATTCACCCCTCCACTTT. It yields the protein CASSLAGSNSPLHF.

This clonotype was picked up many times. V usage is TRBV28 and J usage is TRBJ2-7; 10 bases are a match to TRBD1. The germline V gene has CDR1 MDHEN and CDR2 SYDVKM. V shed 6 bases, J shed 0 bases, and the junction held 2 bases outside the gene matches. This CDR3 is built from 14 residues. For the CDR3, the DNA is TGTGCCAGCAGACGGACAGGGGGCTCCTACGAGCAGTACTTC. Translation: CASRRTGGSYEQYF.

The rearrangement links TRBV2 to TRBJ2-2, with D perhaps TRBD2 (6 bases). CDR1 and CDR2 from the germline V gene are SNHLY and FYNNEI. The CDR3 consists of 15 residues. V was cut by 2 bases and J by 4 bases, with 11 bases left in between. CDR3 coding DNA: TGTGCCAGCAGTGAACAGGGACTCGCCACCGGGGAGCTGTTTTTT. This encodes CASSEQGLATGELFF.

This clonotype was found many times. The genes are TRBV7-2 and TRBJ2-2; the D is unclear. Germline CDR1 and CDR2: SGHTA and FQGNSA. This CDR3 comprises 14 residues. V lost 1 base, J lost 0 bases, and 3 bases lay in between. The CDR3 sequence: CASSLVSNTGELFF. The CDR3 bases are TGTGCCAGCAGCTTAGTGTCGAACACCGGGGAGCTGTTTTTT. The entire variable domain, with the rest obtained from reference TRBV7-2 and TRBJ2-2, is as follows: GAGVSQSPSNKVTEKGKDVELRCDPISGHTALYWYRQSLGQGLEFLIYFQGNSAPDKSGLPSDRFSAERTGGSVSTLTIQRTQQEDSAVYLCASSLVSNTGELFFGEGSRLTVL.

This clonotype has a single count. This chain links TRBV28 with TRBJ2-7, with D tentatively TRBD2 (5 bases). Per germline, CDR1 MDHEN and CDR2 SYDVKM. V shed 7 bases and J shed 2 bases, with 12 bases lying between them. This CDR3 is 13 amino acids long. The CDR3 is CASKAEVPYEQYF. DNA of the CDR3: TGTGCCAGCAAGGCGGAGGTGCCCTACGAGCAGTACTTC.

The V and J genes are TRBV20-1 and TRBJ2-5; 8 nucleotides match TRBD1. With 1 base clipped from V and 5 bases from J, the junction kept 9 bases outside the gene matches. CDR1 and CDR2 from the germline V gene are DFQATT and SNEGSKA (reference sequence). This CDR3 contains 15 residues. DNA of the CDR3: TGCAGTGCTAGAGCCCTTGACAGGGGATGGGAGACCCAGTACTTC. Amino acids: CSARALDRGWETQYF.

The chain uses TRBV4-2 and TRBJ2-7; 10 positions match TRBD1. Trimming removed 4 bases from V and 3 bases from J; junction bases left unmatched: 6. CDR1 is LGHNA and CDR2 is YNFKEQ in the germline V gene. This CDR3 contains 15 residues. The CDR3 bases are TGTGCCAGCAGCCGGGGACAGGGGATCAACTACGAGCAGTACTTC. The encoded protein is CASSRGQGINYEQYF.